This paragraph reports one T cell receptor beta chain. The data were obtained in a study of blood T cell repertoires in COVID-19. About the study: Sites in the United States, Italy and Spain provided acute and convalescent COVID-19 samples.

Libraries were prepared by immunoSEQ multiplex PCR; TCRdb keeps only in-frame clonotypes and omits some of them. The data contain about 110,000 clones, about 85% of them singletons. The CDR3 has 15 amino acids. Germline V gene data show CDR1 as SGHRS and CDR2 as YFSETQ. J lost 4 bases, V lost 2 bases, and 7 bases had no gene match. This sequence originates from a human donor in a cohort sampled during active COVID-19. The rearrangement links TRBV5-1 to TRBJ1-1, with 8 nucleotides matching TRBD1. The sample consisted of peripheral blood. DNA for the CDR3: TGCGCCAGCAGCTTTCATGGACAGGGAAGCACTGAAGCTTTCTTT. Protein product: CASSFHGQGSTEAFF.